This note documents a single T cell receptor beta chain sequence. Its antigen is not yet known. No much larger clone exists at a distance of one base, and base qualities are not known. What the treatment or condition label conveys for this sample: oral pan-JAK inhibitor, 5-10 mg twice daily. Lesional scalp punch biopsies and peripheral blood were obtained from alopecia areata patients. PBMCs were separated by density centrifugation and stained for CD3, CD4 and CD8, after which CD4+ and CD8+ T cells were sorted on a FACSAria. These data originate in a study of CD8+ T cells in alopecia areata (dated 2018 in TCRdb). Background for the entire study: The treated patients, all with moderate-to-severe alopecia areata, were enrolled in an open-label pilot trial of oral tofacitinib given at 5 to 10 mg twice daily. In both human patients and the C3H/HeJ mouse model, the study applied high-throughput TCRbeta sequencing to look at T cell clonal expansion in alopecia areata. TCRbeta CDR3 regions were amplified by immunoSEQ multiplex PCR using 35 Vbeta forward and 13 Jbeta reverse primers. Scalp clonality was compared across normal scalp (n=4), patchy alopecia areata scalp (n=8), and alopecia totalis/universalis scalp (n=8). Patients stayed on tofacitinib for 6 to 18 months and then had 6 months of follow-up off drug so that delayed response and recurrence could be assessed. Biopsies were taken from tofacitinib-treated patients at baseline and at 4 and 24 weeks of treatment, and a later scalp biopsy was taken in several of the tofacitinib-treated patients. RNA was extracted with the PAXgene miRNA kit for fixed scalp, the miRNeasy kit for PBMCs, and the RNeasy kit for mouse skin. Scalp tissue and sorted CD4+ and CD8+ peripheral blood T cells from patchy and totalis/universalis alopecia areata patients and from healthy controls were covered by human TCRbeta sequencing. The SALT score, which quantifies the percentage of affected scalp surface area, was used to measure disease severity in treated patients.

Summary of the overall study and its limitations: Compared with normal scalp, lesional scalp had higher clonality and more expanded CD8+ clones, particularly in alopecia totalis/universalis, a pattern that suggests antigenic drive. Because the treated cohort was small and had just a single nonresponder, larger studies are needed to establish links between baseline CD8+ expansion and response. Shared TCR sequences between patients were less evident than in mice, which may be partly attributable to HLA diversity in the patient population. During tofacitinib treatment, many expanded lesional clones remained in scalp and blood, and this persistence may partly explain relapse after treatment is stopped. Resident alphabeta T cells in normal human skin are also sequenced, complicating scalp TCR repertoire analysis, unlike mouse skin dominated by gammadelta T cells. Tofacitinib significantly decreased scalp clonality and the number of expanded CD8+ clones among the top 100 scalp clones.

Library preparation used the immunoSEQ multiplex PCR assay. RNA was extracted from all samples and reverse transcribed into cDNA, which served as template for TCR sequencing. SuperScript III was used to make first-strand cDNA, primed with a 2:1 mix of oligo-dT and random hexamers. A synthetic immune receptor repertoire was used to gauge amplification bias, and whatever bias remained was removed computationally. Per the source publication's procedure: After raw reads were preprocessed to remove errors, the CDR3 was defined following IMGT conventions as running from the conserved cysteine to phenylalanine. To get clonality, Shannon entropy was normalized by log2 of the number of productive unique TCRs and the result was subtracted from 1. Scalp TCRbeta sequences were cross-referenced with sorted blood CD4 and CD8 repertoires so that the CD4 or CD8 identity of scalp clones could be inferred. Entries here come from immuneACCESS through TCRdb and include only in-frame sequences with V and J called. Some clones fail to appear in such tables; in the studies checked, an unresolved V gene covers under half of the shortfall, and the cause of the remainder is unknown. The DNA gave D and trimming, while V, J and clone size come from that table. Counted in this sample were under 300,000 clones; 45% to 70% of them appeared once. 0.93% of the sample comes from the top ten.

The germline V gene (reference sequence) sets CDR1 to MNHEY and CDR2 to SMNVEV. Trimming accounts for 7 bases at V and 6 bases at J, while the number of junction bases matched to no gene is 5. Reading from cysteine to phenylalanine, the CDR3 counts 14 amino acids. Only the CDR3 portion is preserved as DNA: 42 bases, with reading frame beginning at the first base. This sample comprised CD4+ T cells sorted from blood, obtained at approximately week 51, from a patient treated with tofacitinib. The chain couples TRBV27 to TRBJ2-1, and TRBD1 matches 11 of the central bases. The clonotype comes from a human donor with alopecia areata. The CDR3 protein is CASTRTGGSNEQFF. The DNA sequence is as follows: TGTGCCAGCACACGGACAGGGGGCTCCAATGAGCAGTTCTTC.